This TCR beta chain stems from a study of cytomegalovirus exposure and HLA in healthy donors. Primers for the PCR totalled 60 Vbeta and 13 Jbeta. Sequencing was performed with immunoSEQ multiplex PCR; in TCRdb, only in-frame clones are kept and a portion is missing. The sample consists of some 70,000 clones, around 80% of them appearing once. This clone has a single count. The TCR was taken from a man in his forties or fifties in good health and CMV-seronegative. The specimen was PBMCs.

The CDR3 bases are TGTGCCAGCTCACCACCGAATAGGGGGACTGAAGCTTTCTTT. This translates into CASSPPNRGTEAFF. V usage is TRBV18 and J usage is TRBJ1-1, with TRBD1 as a possible D gene (6 bases). Germline-derived CDR1 and CDR2 are KGHSH and LQKENI. CDR3 length: 14 amino acids. V lost 0 bases to trimming and J lost 5 bases, with 10 bases between them. Filled out from reference TRBV18 and TRBJ1-1, the complete variable domain reads NAGVMQNPRHLVRRRGQEARLRCSPMKGHSHVYWYRQLPEEGLKFMVYLQKENIIDESGMPKERFSAEFPKEGPSILRIQQVVRGDSAAYFCASSPPNRGTEAFFGQGTRLTVV.